One T cell receptor (beta chain) is described in this entry. The antigen is unknown. Indicated time point: sample taken at primary tumor resection. This CDR3 has 14 residues. Germline CDR1 MNHEY, CDR2 SMNVEV (reference sequence). V lost 9 bases and J 0 bases, leaving 15 bases between the germline ends. The data are from a study of spatial heterogeneity in lung cancer. Turning to the study itself: In raw reads, more than 9.5 appearances on average were recorded for each unique TCR and UMI combination. Notes on the study in general: Counts that tracked tumor mutation counts were those of expanded intratumoral alpha and beta TCRs. The study found that ubiquitous and regional expanded TCR counts tracked ubiquitous and regional nonsynonymous mutations, respectively.

A single record per CDR3 protein comes from TCRdb applying MiXCR to the 5' RACE reads. In the table there are some 10,000 distinct CDR3 sequences, about 13% of which are singletons. J is TRBJ2-7 and V is TRBV27, with D perhaps matching TRBD1 (5 bases). Material: lung tumor tissue, obtained at surgery. This TCR derives from a male donor with early-stage non-small cell lung cancer. This CDR3 is CARPLDNYSYEQYF. The CDR3 nucleotides are TGTGCCAGACCCTTGGACAACTACTCCTACGAGCAGTACTTC.